One and the same sample provided the 21 T cell receptor beta chains below, sequenced in a study of Tregs in tolerant kidney transplant recipients. Only in-frame clones appear in the TCRdb table, and some are missing; sequencing was by immunoSEQ multiplex PCR. The repertoire holds about 16,000 clones, 61% seen once, with 3.2% in the top ten. Their antigens remain unidentified. Input material: Tregs from blood cultured with allogeneic cells. These receptors were taken from a human donor in good health.

V and J are TRBV9 and TRBJ1-6; a weak D match, TRBD1 (5 bases). The germline V and J ends were trimmed by 4 bases and 7 bases, with 18 bases remaining between them. CDR1 and CDR2 (germline): SGDLS, YYNGEE. The CDR3 runs 16 residues. CDR3 sequence: CASSPGGWVTNSPLHF. CDR3 DNA: TGTGCCAGCAGCCCGGGGGGATGGGTAACGAATTCACCCCTCCACTTT.

The CDR3 loop reads CASSLLPTSGGPGQETQYF. CDR3 sequence (DNA): TGTGCCAGCAGCCTACTCCCGACTAGCGGGGGGCCGGGGCAAGAGACCCAGTACTTC. This sequence joins TRBV7-2 and TRBJ2-5; 13 bases agree with TRBD2. The junction had 14 bases not matched to a gene; V was cut back by 5 bases and J by 2 bases. The CDR3 extends over 19 amino acids. Germline V gene lookup returns CDR1 SGHTA and CDR2 FQGNSA. The variable domain in full, with the rest retrieved from reference TRBV7-2 and TRBJ2-5, is GAGVSQSPSNKVTEKGKDVELRCDPISGHTALYWYRQSLGQGLEFLIYFQGNSAPDKSGLPSDRFSAERTGGSVSTLTIQRTQQEDSAVYLCASSLLPTSGGPGQETQYFGPGTRLLVL.

This clone has only a few counts. The V call is TRBV10-3, the J call TRBJ1-4; 10 positions match TRBD1. Germline V gene data show CDR1 as ENHRY and CDR2 as SYGVKD. This CDR3 is 14 amino acids long. The junction had 6 bases not matched to a gene; V was cut back by 6 bases and J by 8 bases. The CDR3 DNA is TGTGCCATCAGGAAAGGGACAGGGGAGGAAAAACTGTTTTTT. Translation gives CAIRKGTGEEKLFF.

The chain links TRBV7-2 to TRBJ2-1, with 8 bases lining up with TRBD2. The CDR3 extends over 16 amino acids. Germline V CDR1 and CDR2: SGHTA, FQGNSA. With 1 base clipped from V and 9 bases from J, the junction kept 11 bases outside the gene matches. This CDR3 reads CASSLVSGGTQGEQFF. As DNA, the CDR3 is TGTGCCAGCAGCTTAGTGAGCGGGGGTACTCAGGGTGAGCAGTTCTTC.

The chain has TRBV29-1 and TRBJ1-1; TRBD1 matches at 8 bases. V lost 5 bases and J lost 5; bases outside the gene matches: 10. CDR1 and CDR2 (germline): SQVTM, ANQGSEA. CDR3 length: 14 amino acids. The CDR3 bases are TGCAGCGTTAGAAACAGGGGGATAGGGACTGAAGCTTTCTTT. Its protein is CSVRNRGIGTEAFF.

J is TRBJ1-3 and V is TRBV11-2; D is ambiguous. The germline V gene encodes CDR1 SGHAT and CDR2 FQNNGV. The CDR3 length is 14 residues. The ends were cut back, 0 bases at V and 7 bases at J, with 10 bases in the middle. CDR3 nucleotide sequence: TGTGCCAGCAGCTTAGATCATTTTTACAACACCATATATTTT. It encodes CASSLDHFYNTIYF.

By its share, this clone is medium-sized. V is TRBV5-4 and J is TRBJ1-3; no reliable D call. This CDR3 is 16 amino acids long. Germline V CDR1 and CDR2: SGHNT, YYREEE (reference sequence). V dropped 4 bases and J dropped 0 bases, with 14 bases sitting between them. Here the CDR3 reads CASSHAGRPSGNTIYF. DNA of the CDR3: TGTGCCAGCAGCCATGCAGGACGTCCCTCTGGAAACACCATATATTTT.

This clone was detected once. The chain links TRBV10-3 to TRBJ2-2, with D perhaps matching TRBD2 (6 bases). The CDR3 length is 18 residues. Germline values: CDR1 ENHRY, CDR2 SYGVKD. Trimming left V 7 bases short and J 5 bases short, with 26 bases between. The CDR3 nucleotides read TGTGCCATCAACACTGGCGTTGTGGGTAGCGGAACGACCGGGGAGCTGTTTTTT. Its protein product is CAINTGVVGSGTTGELFF.

The chain links TRBV6-5 to TRBJ2-5; D call uncertain. The CDR3 loop spans 12 amino acids. From germline, CDR1 is MNHEY and CDR2 SVGAGI. The V gene lost 6 bases and the J gene lost 2 bases, with 7 bases spanning the gap. The CDR3 protein is CASSLRQETQYF. Here the CDR3 DNA reads TGTGCCAGCAGCTTAAGACAAGAGACCCAGTACTTC.

This chain uses TRBV7-9 with TRBJ2-5, with unresolved D. The CDR3 spans 14 residues. Germline V gene sequence: CDR1 SEHNR, CDR2 FQNEAQ (reference sequence). The V and J ends lost 5 bases and 0 bases respectively, with 10 bases between them. The CDR3 here is CASSRRGYQETQYF. Here the CDR3 DNA reads TGTGCCAGCAGCCGTCGAGGTTACCAAGAGACCCAGTACTTC.

The chain joins TRBV5-1 to TRBJ1-1; TRBD1 agrees at 8 bases. J lost 4 bases, V lost 0 bases, and 2 bases had no gene match. The CDR3 consists of 14 residues. Per the germline V gene, CDR1 is SGHRS and CDR2 is YFSETQ. The CDR3 is CASSLDTGGTEAFF. The CDR3 region has the DNA TGCGCCAGCAGCTTGGACACAGGGGGCACTGAAGCTTTCTTT.

The chain couples TRBV5-1 to TRBJ2-3; no firm D call. Germline values: CDR1 SGHRS, CDR2 YFSETQ. The V end was cut by 4 bases, the J end by 0 bases, with 3 bases between. The CDR3 has 12 residues. CDR3 region: CASSISTDTQYF. The CDR3 DNA reads as TGCGCCAGCAGCATAAGCACAGATACGCAGTATTTT.

V is TRBV7-2 and J is TRBJ1-1, with a weak D call TRBD1 (6 bases). The CDR3 length is 15 residues. The V and J ends lost 3 bases and 6 bases respectively, with 17 bases between them. Germline V lookup: CDR1 SGHTA, CDR2 FQGNSA. CDR3 DNA: TGTGCCAGCAGCTTTCAAAACGTCAGGGGATCTGAAGCTTTCTTT. This encodes CASSFQNVRGSEAFF. The entire variable domain, with the rest obtained from reference TRBV7-2 and TRBJ1-1, is as follows: GAGVSQSPSNKVTEKGKDVELRCDPISGHTALYWYRQSLGQGLEFLIYFQGNSAPDKSGLPSDRFSAERTGGSVSTLTIQRTQQEDSAVYLCASSFQNVRGSEAFFGQGTRLTVV.

This clone appeared a single time. CDR3 sequence: CASSQENEQFF. The CDR3 DNA follows: TGTGCCAGCTCGCAGGAGAATGAGCAGTTCTTC. The rearrangement links TRBV18 to TRBJ2-1; D unresolved. Trimming shortened V by 6 bases and J by 7 bases, and 7 bases separated the two germline ends. The germline CDR1 and CDR2 sequences are KGHSH and LQKENI. This CDR3 contains 11 residues.

The gene calls are TRBV5-4 and TRBJ2-2; 12 bases line up with TRBD1. This CDR3 comprises 16 residues. CDR1 SGHNT and CDR2 YYREEE come from the germline V gene (reference sequence). With 4 bases clipped from V and 3 bases from J, the junction kept 4 bases outside the gene matches. For the CDR3, the DNA is TGTGCCAGCAGCGGGGACAGGGGGCCGGACACCGGGGAGCTGTTTTTT. This translates into CASSGDRGPDTGELFF.

The chain has TRBV21-1 and TRBJ2-1; the D call in the table, TRBD2, was not verified against the DNA. TRBV21-1 is a pseudogene segment. This CDR3 has 13 amino acids. The CDR3: CASSWESNNEQFF. In DNA, the CDR3 is TGTGCCAGCAGCTGGGAGAGTAACAATGAGCAGTTCTTC.

This chain connects TRBV7-2 to TRBJ2-7; no firm D call. Trimming took off 5 bases at V and 3 bases at J, with 11 bases between the two ends. The CDR3 length is 13 residues. CDR1 is SGHTA, CDR2 FQGNSA, per germline. The CDR3, as DNA: TGTGCCAGCAGCCCAAGGGTCGGCTACGAGCAGTACTTC. Protein product: CASSPRVGYEQYF.

The chain is built from TRBV5-5 and TRBJ1-5, with D tentatively TRBD1 (6 bases). CDR1 SGHKS and CDR2 YYEKEE come from the germline V gene (reference sequence). The CDR3 runs to 16 residues. The V end lost 0 bases, the J end lost 1 base, and 11 bases lay between the germline ends. The CDR3 DNA reads TGTGCCAGCAGCTTGGTGGGGGCGCAGAGCAATCAGCCCCAGCATTTT. Translation gives CASSLVGAQSNQPQHF.

By share, this clone counts as medium-sized. The junction differs from germline at one of its ends, possibly a read error. This sequence joins TRBV10-3 and TRBJ2-7; no definite D call. CDR3 length: 15 amino acids. Looked up from germline, CDR1 is ENHRY and CDR2 is SYGVKD. In DNA, the CDR3 is TGTGCCATAAGTGAGAGTGTTAGACAAACCTACGAGCAGTACTTC. It is translated as CAISESVRQTYEQYF.

The rearrangement uses TRBV5-5 and TRBJ2-3, with D possibly matching TRBD1 (6 bases). The ends were cut back, 3 bases at V and 1 base at J, with 9 bases in the middle. Per the germline V gene, CDR1 is SGHKS and CDR2 is YYEKEE (reference sequence). The CDR3 runs to 14 residues. In DNA, the CDR3 is TGTGCCAGCAGCTCACGACAGGGCACAGATACGCAGTATTTT. Translating gives CASSSRQGTDTQYF.

By sample fraction, this clone is medium-sized. The gene calls are TRBV21-1 and TRBJ2-7; TRBD2 is the table's D call and was not checked against the DNA. TRBV21-1 constitutes a pseudogene. The CDR3 has 11 residues. The CDR3 loop reads CASSTSYEQYF. The DNA of the CDR3 is TGTGCCAGCAGCACGTCGTACGAGCAGTACTTC.